Given below is one TCR beta chain in context. The antigen remains unidentified. This sample is drawn from a study of CXCR3-negative and CXCR3-positive naive CD8 T cells. For the study at large: Roughly 150 million TRB reads were obtained overall (about 1.5 +/- 0.3 million per library).

The CDR3 contains 11 residues. Germline V lookup: CDR1 SQVTM, CDR2 ANQGSEA. Study findings and constraints: TRBV-TRBJ usage was similar across naive CXCR3 subsets but distinct in memory cells. Researchers report that CXCR3-positive naive cells carry more hydrophobic TRB CDR3s than CXCR3-negative naive cells.

Each CD8+ T cell subset was sorted in triplicate, approximately 270,000 cells each. CD45RO-CCR7+CD27+CD95- defined naive CD8+ T cells. The authors made the TRB cDNA libraries by 5' RACE using UMI labels. TCRdb reprocessed the 5' RACE reads and stores each CDR3 protein as one record, lacking DNA. In all, the sample yields nearly 110,000 distinct CDR3 sequences. The source is a human donor in good health. Some clones in this sample may be carry-over from other donors' samples. This rearrangement joins TRBV29-1 to TRBJ1-1. The specimen was naive CXCR3+ CD8+ T cells from blood. Subset defined: CD45RO-CCR7+CD27+CD95- naive CD8+ T cells expressing CXCR3 (TNR3+). The CDR3 sequence is CSVAENTEAFF. Together with reference TRBV29-1 and TRBJ1-1, the CDR3 gives the full variable domain: SAVISQKPSRDICQRGTSLTIQCQVDSQVTMMFWYRQQPGQSLTLIATANQGSEATYESGFVIDKFPISRPNLTFSTLTVSNMSPEDSSIYLCSVAENTEAFFGQGTRLTVV.